Listed below are T cell receptor beta chains from one sample, sequenced in a study of T cells in localized non-small cell lung cancer. Assay used: immunoSEQ multiplex PCR; TCRdb lists only in-frame clones, some missing. The repertoire holds some 25,000 clones, with roughly nine tenths as singletons. The sample here was peripheral blood, taken before any cancer treatment. The receptor source for this set is a man aged 40 to 70 with stage III squamous cell lung carcinoma. CDR3s include the opening cysteine and the closing phenylalanine or tryptophan. D genes are given only for firm matches.

D gene	V gene	J gene	CDR3 protein
.	TRBV9	TRBJ2-6	CASSVGQGSGANVLTF
.	TRBV5-1	TRBJ2-3	CASSIGTRGADTQYF
TRBD2	TRBV4-1	TRBJ2-3	CASSQREGWADTQYF
.	TRBV30	TRBJ2-5	CAWTNGNYQETQYF
.	TRBV29-1	TRBJ2-3	CSVDGDTQYF
TRBD2	TRBV5-8	TRBJ2-3	CASSFGTTLGVNTQYF
TRBD1	TRBV4-1	TRBJ2-7	CASSQEGDRVQYF
.	TRBV5-1	TRBJ1-1	CASTDPPGGTEAFF
TRBD1	TRBV19	TRBJ2-6	CASSRYRGNSGANVLTF
.	TRBV4-3	TRBJ2-5	CASSPGRETQYF
.	TRBV6-1	TRBJ2-7	CASSEAGEVVEQYF
.	TRBV7-2	TRBJ1-5	CASSSTRNQPQHF
TRBD1	TRBV18	TRBJ1-5	CASSRSTGYGVDQPQHF
.	TRBV9	TRBJ2-2	CASSVGASMNTGELFF
TRBD2	TRBV7-9	TRBJ2-5	CASSLAPGGETQYF
.	TRBV28	TRBJ2-7	CASSLAGLTYEQYF
.	TRBV19	TRBJ1-6	CASSTLRPRSGFYSPLHF
TRBD1	TRBV10-3	TRBJ1-2	CAISDRQGNYGYTF